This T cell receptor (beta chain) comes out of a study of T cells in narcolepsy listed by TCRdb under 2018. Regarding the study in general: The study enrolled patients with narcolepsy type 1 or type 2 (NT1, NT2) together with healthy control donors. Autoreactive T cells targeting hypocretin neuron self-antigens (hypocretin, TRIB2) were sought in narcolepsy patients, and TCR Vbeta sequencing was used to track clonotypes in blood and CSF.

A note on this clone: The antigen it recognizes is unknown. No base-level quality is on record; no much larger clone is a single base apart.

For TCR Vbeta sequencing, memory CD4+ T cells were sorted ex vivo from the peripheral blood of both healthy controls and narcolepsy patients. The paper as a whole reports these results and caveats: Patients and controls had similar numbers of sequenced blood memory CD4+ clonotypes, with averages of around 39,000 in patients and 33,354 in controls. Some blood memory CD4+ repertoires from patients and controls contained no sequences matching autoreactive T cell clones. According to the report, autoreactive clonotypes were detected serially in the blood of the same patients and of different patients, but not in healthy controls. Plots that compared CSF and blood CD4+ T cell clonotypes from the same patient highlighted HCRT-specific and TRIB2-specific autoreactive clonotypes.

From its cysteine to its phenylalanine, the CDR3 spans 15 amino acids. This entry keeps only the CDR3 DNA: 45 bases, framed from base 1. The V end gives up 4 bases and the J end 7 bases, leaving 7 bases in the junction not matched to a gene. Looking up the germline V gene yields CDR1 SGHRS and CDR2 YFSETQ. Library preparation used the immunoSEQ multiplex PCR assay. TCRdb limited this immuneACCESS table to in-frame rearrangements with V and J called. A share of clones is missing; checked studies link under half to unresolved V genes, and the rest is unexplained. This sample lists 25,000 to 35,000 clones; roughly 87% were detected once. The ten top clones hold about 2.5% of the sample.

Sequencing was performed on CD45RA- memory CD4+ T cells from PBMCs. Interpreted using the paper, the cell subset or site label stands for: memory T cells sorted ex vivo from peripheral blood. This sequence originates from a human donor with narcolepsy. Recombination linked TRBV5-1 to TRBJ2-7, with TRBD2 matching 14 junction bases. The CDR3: CASSLGTSGGTEQYF. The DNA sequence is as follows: TGCGCCAGCAGCCTCGGGACTAGCGGGGGTACGGAGCAGTACTTC.